These T cell receptor beta chains were read from a single sample in a study of cytomegalovirus exposure and HLA in healthy donors. Sequenced by immunoSEQ multiplex PCR; TCRdb stores in-frame clones only, minus some. The sample records under 350,000 clones, 80% to 90% being singletons. Sequencing was done on a sample of PBMCs. Every receptor here comes from a woman under 30 in good health and CMV-seronegative. Both conserved end residues are part of each CDR3. The order of the fields is V gene, clone size, CDR3 length, J gene, D gene, CDR3 protein, CDR3 DNA. A D gene is named only where the DNA matches it firmly. Expanded clones are given a class, and other clones once, few, many or no size at all.

TRBV20-1,-,10,TRBJ1-4,-,CSALPGKLFF,TGCAGTGCTCTCCCGGGAAAACTGTTTTTT
TRBV25-1,-,16,TRBJ2-7,TRBD1,CASSESPGQGAHEQYF,TGTGCCAGCAGTGAATCCCCGGGACAGGGGGCCCACGAGCAGTACTTC
TRBV5-1,-,12,TRBJ2-7,-,CASSLEGDEQYF,TGCGCCAGCAGCTTGGAGGGGGACGAGCAGTACTTC
TRBV18,-,14,TRBJ2-7,TRBD1,CASSPPYRGDEQYF,TGTGCCAGCTCACCACCCTACAGGGGAGACGAGCAGTACTTC
TRBV19,-,14,TRBJ2-3,TRBD2,CASSGLAGGDTQYF,TGTGCCAGTAGTGGACTAGCGGGGGGAGATACGCAGTATTTT
TRBV28,-,17,TRBJ1-2,-,CASSQRGAQGIGGGYTF,TGTGCCAGCAGCCAGCGTGGAGCTCAGGGGATTGGTGGGGGCTACACCTTC
TRBV5-1,once,15,TRBJ2-7,-,CASSVGDRPLYEQYF,TGCGCCAGCAGCGTTGGAGACAGGCCCCTCTACGAGCAGTACTTC
TRBV2,-,11,TRBJ1-2,TRBD1,CAMGQGSGYTF,TGTGCCATGGGACAGGGAAGTGGCTACACCTTC
TRBV2,-,13,TRBJ2-7,-,CASSVQGIYEQYF,TGTGCCAGCAGTGTTCAGGGGATCTACGAGCAGTACTTC
TRBV10-2,-,11,TRBJ2-1,TRBD1,CASSPGTGQFF,TGCGCCAGCAGTCCCGGGACAGGGCAGTTCTTC
TRBV7-9,once,15,TRBJ1-1,TRBD1,CASSLRTGGNTEAFF,TGTGCCAGCAGCTTAAGAACAGGGGGAAACACTGAAGCTTTCTTT
TRBV30,-,13,TRBJ2-5,TRBD2,CAWTGGNQETQYF,TGTGCCTGGACGGGGGGGAACCAAGAGACCCAGTACTTC
TRBV5-5,-,14,TRBJ1-1,-,CASSLASSPLVAFF,TGTGCCAGCAGCTTGGCCTCCTCCCCCCTTGTCGCTTTCTTT
TRBV7-7,-,17,TRBJ2-1,TRBD2,CASSLVGGLGVDNEQFF,TGTGCTAGCAGCTTAGTGGGGGGACTAGGAGTCGACAATGAGCAGTTCTTC
TRBV9,-,15,TRBJ1-2,-,CASSVGRDGNYGYTF,TGTGCCAGCAGCGTAGGGAGGGACGGTAACTATGGCTACACCTTC
TRBV4-1,few,15,TRBJ2-3,TRBD1,CASSQGQGHTDTQYF,TGCGCCAGCAGCCAAGGACAGGGACACACAGATACGCAGTATTTT
TRBV4-3,-,14,TRBJ1-2,-,CASSHAGSLYGYTF,TGCGCCAGCAGCCACGCCGGGAGCCTCTATGGCTACACCTTC
TRBV28,-,16,TRBJ1-2,TRBD1,CASSLRGTGGYYGYTF,TGTGCCAGCAGTCTCCGGGGGACAGGGGGCTACTATGGCTACACCTTC
TRBV14,-,16,TRBJ2-1,-,CASSQEWGGSYNEQFF,TGTGCCAGCAGCCAAGAGTGGGGAGGCTCCTACAATGAGCAGTTCTTC
TRBV28,once,16,TRBJ2-3,TRBD2,CASSLTGEGETDTQYF,TGTGCCAGCAGTTTAACGGGGGAGGGCGAGACAGATACGCAGTATTTT
TRBV11-2,-,15,TRBJ2-1,TRBD1,CASTPGGGFYNEQFF,TGTGCCAGCACCCCAGGGGGCGGGTTTTACAATGAGCAGTTCTTC
TRBV19,-,15,TRBJ2-7,-,CASSMGAGSSYEQYF,TGTGCCAGTAGTATGGGGGCCGGTAGCTCCTACGAGCAGTACTTC
TRBV13,-,17,TRBJ1-1,TRBD1,CASSLGGTGGFRTEAFF,TGTGCCAGCAGCTTAGGGGGGACAGGGGGTTTTCGGACTGAAGCTTTCTTT
TRBV11-3,once,16,TRBJ2-7,TRBD2,CASSSWTSGREGEQYF,TGTGCCAGCAGCTCCTGGACTAGCGGGAGGGAGGGTGAGCAGTACTTC
TRBV6-1,-,15,TRBJ1-2,-,CASSLNRQEDYGYTF,TGTGCCAGCAGCCTTAACCGACAGGAGGACTATGGCTACACCTTC
TRBV5-5,-,15,TRBJ1-5,-,CASSGTPHVSQPQHF,TGTGCCAGCAGCGGCACACCTCACGTAAGTCAGCCCCAGCATTTT
TRBV5-1,-,15,TRBJ2-5,TRBD1,CASSRGQGATETQYF,TGCGCCAGCAGCAGGGGACAGGGGGCTACGGAGACCCAGTACTTC
TRBV6-5,-,16,TRBJ1-1,TRBD1,CASSYSIAGGSPEAFF,TGTGCCAGCAGTTACTCGATCGCAGGGGGGAGTCCTGAAGCTTTCTTT
TRBV7-6,-,14,TRBJ2-5,-,CASSLPTGQETQYF,TGTGCCAGCAGCTTGCCGACAGGCCAAGAGACCCAGTACTTC
TRBV5-1,-,17,TRBJ2-3,TRBD2,CASSPSRTSGSTDTQYF,TGCGCCAGCAGCCCGAGTAGGACTAGCGGGAGCACAGATACGCAGTATTTT
TRBV6-5,-,15,TRBJ2-1,TRBD2,CASSYSLAVYNEQFF,TGTGCCAGCAGTTACTCACTAGCGGTTTACAATGAGCAGTTCTTC
TRBV11-2,-,14,TRBJ2-3,-,CASSLNRVIDTQYF,TGTGCCAGCAGCTTAAACAGGGTCATAGATACGCAGTATTTT
TRBV7-9,-,12,TRBJ2-7,-,CASSPTTYEQYF,TGTGCCAGCAGCCCGACAACCTACGAGCAGTACTTC
TRBV9,-,14,TRBJ2-1,TRBD2,CASSVAGEYNEQFF,TGTGCCAGCAGCGTGGCGGGGGAATACAATGAGCAGTTCTTC
TRBV6-5,-,15,TRBJ2-7,-,CASSYSTVTLDEQYF,TGTGCCAGCAGTTACTCGACAGTCACGTTGGACGAGCAGTACTTC
TRBV7-9,-,13,TRBJ1-5,-,CASSFESNQPQHF,TGTGCCAGCAGCTTTGAGAGCAATCAGCCCCAGCATTTT
TRBV11-2,-,13,TRBJ2-7,-,CASSLDHAGEQYF,TGTGCCAGCAGCTTAGATCATGCAGGCGAGCAGTACTTC
TRBV10-3,few,14,TRBJ1-1,-,CAIRPLTGNTEAFF,TGTGCCATCAGGCCCCTAACAGGGAACACTGAAGCTTTCTTT
TRBV7-2,few,14,TRBJ1-1,-,CASSLVGGNTEAFF,TGTGCCAGCAGCTTAGTAGGGGGGAACACTGAAGCTTTCTTT
TRBV6-1,-,16,TRBJ2-2,TRBD2,CASSERRLASTGELFF,TGTGCCAGCAGTGAACGGAGACTAGCGTCCACCGGGGAGCTGTTTTTT
TRBV11-2,-,13,TRBJ1-2,-,CASSLQGSEGYTF,TGTGCCAGCAGCTTACAGGGCTCTGAAGGCTACACCTTC
TRBV5-4,-,16,TRBJ1-1,-,CASTRTFAEGNTEAFF,TGTGCCAGCACCCGGACTTTTGCAGAGGGAAACACTGAAGCTTTCTTT
TRBV20-1,-,11,TRBJ2-5,-,CSARVSETQYF,TGCAGTGCACGGGTGTCCGAGACCCAGTACTTC
TRBV6-1,-,15,TRBJ1-5,-,CASSKRTVGNQPQHF,TGTGCCAGCAGCAAGAGGACAGTTGGGAATCAGCCCCAGCATTTT
TRBV5-1,-,12,TRBJ1-4,-,CASSLVGAKLFF,TGCGCCAGCAGCTTGGTTGGGGCAAAACTGTTTTTT
TRBV5-1,-,13,TRBJ1-2,-,CASRQGITYGYTF,TGCGCCAGCAGACAGGGTATTACTTATGGCTACACCTTC